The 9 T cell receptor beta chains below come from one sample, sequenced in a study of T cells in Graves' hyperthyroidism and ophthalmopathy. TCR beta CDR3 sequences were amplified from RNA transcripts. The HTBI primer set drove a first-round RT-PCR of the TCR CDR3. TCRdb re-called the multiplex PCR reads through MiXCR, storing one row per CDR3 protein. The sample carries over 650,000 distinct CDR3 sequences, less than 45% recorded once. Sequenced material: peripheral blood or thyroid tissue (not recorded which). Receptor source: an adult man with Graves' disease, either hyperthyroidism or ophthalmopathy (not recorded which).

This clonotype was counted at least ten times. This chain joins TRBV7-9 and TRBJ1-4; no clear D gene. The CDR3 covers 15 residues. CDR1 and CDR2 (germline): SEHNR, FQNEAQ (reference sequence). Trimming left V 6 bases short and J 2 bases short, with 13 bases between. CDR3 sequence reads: CASSQAHGTNEKLFF. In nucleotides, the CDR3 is TGTGCCAGCAGTCAAGCGCATGGGACTAATGAAAAACTGTTTTTT.

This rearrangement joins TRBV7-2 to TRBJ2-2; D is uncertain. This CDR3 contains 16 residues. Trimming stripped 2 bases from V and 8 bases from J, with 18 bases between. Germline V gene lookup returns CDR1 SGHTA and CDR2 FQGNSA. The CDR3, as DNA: TGTGCCAGCAGCTTAAGGTTTCGGAGTAGAGGTGGGGAGCTGTTTTTT. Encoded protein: CASSLRFRSRGGELFF.

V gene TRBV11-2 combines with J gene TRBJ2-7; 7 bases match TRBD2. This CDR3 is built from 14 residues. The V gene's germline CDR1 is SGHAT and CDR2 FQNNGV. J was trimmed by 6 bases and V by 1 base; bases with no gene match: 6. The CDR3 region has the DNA TGTGCCAGCAGCTTAGTGGGAGGGCCTTCCGAGCAGTACTTC. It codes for CASSLVGGPSEQYF.

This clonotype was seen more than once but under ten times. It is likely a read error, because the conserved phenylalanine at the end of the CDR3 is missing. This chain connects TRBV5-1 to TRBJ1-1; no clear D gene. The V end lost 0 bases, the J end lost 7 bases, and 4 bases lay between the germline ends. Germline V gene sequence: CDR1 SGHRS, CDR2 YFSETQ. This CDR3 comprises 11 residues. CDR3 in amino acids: CASSLDSEAFS. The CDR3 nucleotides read TGCGCCAGCAGCTTGGACAGTGAAGCTTTCTCT.

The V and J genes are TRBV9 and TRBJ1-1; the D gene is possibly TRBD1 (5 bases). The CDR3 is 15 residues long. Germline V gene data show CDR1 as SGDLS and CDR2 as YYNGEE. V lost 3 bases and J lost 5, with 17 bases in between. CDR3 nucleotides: TGTGCCAGCAGCGCGACACAGGCCCCTAGGACTGAAGCTTTCTTT. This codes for CASSATQAPRTEAFF.

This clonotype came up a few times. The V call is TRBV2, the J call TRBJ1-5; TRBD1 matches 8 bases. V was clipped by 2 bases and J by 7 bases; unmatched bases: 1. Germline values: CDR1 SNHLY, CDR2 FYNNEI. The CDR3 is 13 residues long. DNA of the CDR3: TGTGCCAGCAGTGAACGGACAGGGCAGCCCCAGCATTTT. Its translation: CASSERTGQPQHF.

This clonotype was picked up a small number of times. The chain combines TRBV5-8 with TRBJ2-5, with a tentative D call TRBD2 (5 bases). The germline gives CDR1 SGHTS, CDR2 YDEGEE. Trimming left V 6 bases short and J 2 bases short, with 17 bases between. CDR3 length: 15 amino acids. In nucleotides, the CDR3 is TGTGCCAGCATCCCAAACCCCGGCGGGCAAGAGACCCAGTACTTC. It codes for CASIPNPGGQETQYF.

CDR3 DNA: TGCGCCAGCAGTGAGGGGCGCGGGGGGCAGGCCCAAGAGACCCAGTACTTC. This translates into CASSEGRGGQAQETQYF. V usage is TRBV10-1 and J usage is TRBJ2-5; 8 bases match TRBD2. Germline CDR1 WNHNN, CDR2 SYGVQD (reference sequence). The length of the CDR3 is 17 residues. The trim removed 2 bases at V and 1 base at J, leaving 9 bases unmatched.

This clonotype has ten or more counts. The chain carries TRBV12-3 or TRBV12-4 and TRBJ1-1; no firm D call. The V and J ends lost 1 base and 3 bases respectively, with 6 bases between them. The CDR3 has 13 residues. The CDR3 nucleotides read TGTGCCAGCAGTTTAGGAGAGGACACTGAAGCTTTCTTT. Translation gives CASSLGEDTEAFF.